Below are 29 T cell receptor beta chains sequenced from a single sample in a study of T cell responses to AZD1222 COVID-19 vaccine. Profiling relied on immunoSEQ multiplex PCR, and the TCRdb table lists in-frame clones only, not all of them. The sample has 190,000 or so clones, 88% seen once. The sample consisted of peripheral blood, taken 28 days after the second AZD1222 dose. The receptors here all came from an adult who received the AZD1222 COVID-19 vaccine.

V is TRBV5-6 and J is TRBJ2-7; the match to TRBD1 covers 7 bases. V lost 6 bases to trimming and J lost 0 bases; unmatched junction nucleotides: 12. This CDR3 comprises 16 residues. Germline V gives CDR1 SGHDT, CDR2 YYEEEE. The CDR3 here is CASKNLEDRSSYEQYF. CDR3 in DNA: TGTGCCAGCAAAAATTTAGAGGACAGGAGCTCCTACGAGCAGTACTTC.

The chain employs TRBV24-1 and TRBJ1-2; unclear D gene. Trimming left V 4 bases short and J 1 base short, with 12 bases between. This CDR3 has 15 residues. Per germline, CDR1 KGHDR and CDR2 SFDVKD. CDR3 sequence reads: CATSEGQDGNYGYTF. The CDR3 DNA follows: TGTGCCACCAGTGAGGGCCAGGACGGTAACTATGGCTACACCTTC.

CDR3 nucleotide sequence: TGTGCCAGCAGTTCATTGCCGGCAGATACGCAGTATTTT. Its translation is CASSSLPADTQYF. The rearrangement joins TRBV6-5 to TRBJ2-3; D unresolved. The CDR3 is 13 amino acids. V lost 4 bases to trimming and J lost 4 bases, with 9 bases between them. Germline V CDR1 and CDR2: MNHEY, SVGAGI.

V usage is TRBV7-9 and J usage is TRBJ1-4, with a possible D match to TRBD1 (6 bases). The V end was cut by 5 bases, the J end by 7 bases, with 17 bases between. Germline values: CDR1 SEHNR, CDR2 FQNEAQ (reference sequence). CDR3 length: 15 residues. The CDR3 sequence: CASSRLPGQGEKLFF. As DNA, the CDR3 is TGTGCCAGCAGCCGCCTTCCGGGACAAGGTGAAAAACTGTTTTTT. The full variable domain, with the rest looked up from reference TRBV7-9 and TRBJ1-4, is DTGVSQNPRHKITKRGQNVTFRCDPISEHNRLYWYRQTLGQGPEFLTYFQNEAQLEKSRLLSDRFSAERPKGSFSTLEIQRTEQGDSAMYLCASSRLPGQGEKLFFGSGTQLSVL.

In this sample, this clone turned up a few times. This rearrangement joins TRBV10-3 to TRBJ1-4, with a possible D match to TRBD1 (6 bases). CDR3 length: 15 residues. Trimming stripped 3 bases from V and 7 bases from J, with 15 bases between. In germline, CDR1 is ENHRY, CDR2 SYGVKD. The CDR3 DNA reads TGTGCCATCAGTGACCCTCGAGGGGGGGGTGAAAAACTGTTTTTT. Amino acid sequence: CAISDPRGGGEKLFF.

The CDR3 bases are TGTGCCAGCCTCTCTGGCTCCGTATTCGATAGCAATCAGCCCCAGCATTTT. As protein: CASLSGSVFDSNQPQHF. The genes are TRBV28 and TRBJ1-5, with no clear D. Trimming stripped 8 bases from V and 0 bases from J, with 20 bases between. This CDR3 is built from 17 residues. Germline V gene lookup returns CDR1 MDHEN and CDR2 SYDVKM.

In DNA, the CDR3 is TGTGCTAGTGGTTTAGGGCAGCTGGCTGGCTACACCTTC. Its protein product is CASGLGQLAGYTF. The J gene is TRBJ1-2, the V gene TRBV12-5, with D uncertain. The CDR3 runs 13 residues. CDR1 LGHNT and CDR2 FRNRAP come from the germline V gene. The V end lost 3 bases, the J end lost 7 bases, and 12 bases lay between the germline ends.

V gene TRBV2 combines with J gene TRBJ2-7, with TRBD2 identical over 8 bases. With V trimmed by 4 bases and J by 4 bases, 12 bases remained unmatched. The germline gives CDR1 SNHLY, CDR2 FYNNEI. The CDR3 runs 16 residues. The CDR3 protein is CASSGRRLALDYEQYF. Here the CDR3 DNA reads TGTGCCAGCAGTGGTCGTAGACTAGCGCTCGATTACGAGCAGTACTTC. Full variable domain (rest looked up from reference TRBV2 and TRBJ2-7): EPEVTQTPSHQVTQMGQEVILRCVPISNHLYFYWYRQILGQKVEFLVSFYNNEISEKSEIFDDQFSVERPDGSNFTLKIRSTKLEDSAMYFCASSGRRLALDYEQYFGPGTRLTVT.

A few counts support this clone. The rearrangement uses TRBV18 and TRBJ2-7, with a weak D call TRBD1 (5 bases). Trimming cost V 1 base and J 6 bases, with 10 bases left between them. This CDR3 contains 13 residues. Germline V lookup: CDR1 KGHSH, CDR2 LQKENI. In nucleotides, the CDR3 is TGTGCCAGCTCACCACTGGCAGGGCTCGAGCAGTACTTC. This sequence encodes CASSPLAGLEQYF.

The chain joins TRBV5-1 to TRBJ1-2, with D maybe TRBD1 (6 bases). This CDR3 comprises 13 residues. Deletions cut 2 bases from V and 4 bases from J, with 9 bases between. Germline V gene lookup returns CDR1 SGHRS and CDR2 YFSETQ. Here the CDR3 DNA reads TGCGCCAGCAGCTTAGTACAGGGCTATGGCTACACCTTC. Encoded protein: CASSLVQGYGYTF.

This chain joins TRBV20-1 and TRBJ1-5; D perhaps matches TRBD1 (5 bases). This CDR3 has 14 amino acids. The germline V gene has CDR1 DFQATT and CDR2 SNEGSKA (reference sequence). The V gene lost 3 bases and the J gene lost 1 base, with 10 bases spanning the gap. The CDR3 sequence is CSASGATSNQPQHF. The CDR3 DNA follows: TGCAGTGCTAGTGGGGCCACGAGCAATCAGCCCCAGCATTTT.

This clone came up once. The J gene is TRBJ1-4, the V gene TRBV7-2; D uncertain. This CDR3 comprises 13 residues. Trimming stripped 6 bases from V and 6 bases from J, with 11 bases between. CDR1 and CDR2 from the germline V gene are SGHTA and FQGNSA. DNA for the CDR3: TGTGCCAGCAGGCCCCAGGACTATGAAAAACTGTTTTTT. As protein: CASRPQDYEKLFF.

This clone was counted a single time. This rearrangement joins TRBV11-2 to TRBJ2-2; D remains ambiguous. V dropped 5 bases and J dropped 0 bases, with 7 bases sitting between them. The CDR3 runs to 14 residues. Germline V gene data show CDR1 as SGHAT and CDR2 as FQNNGV. The CDR3 region has the DNA TGTGCCAGCAGCCGAAATGCGAACACCGGGGAGCTGTTTTTT. Protein sequence: CASSRNANTGELFF.

As regards this clone: A much more abundant neighbour one base away suggests this may be a read error. The V gene is TRBV28, the J gene TRBJ2-1, with unresolved D. Looked up from germline, CDR1 is MDHEN and CDR2 is SYDVKM. The CDR3 covers 10 residues. Trimming took off 4 bases at V and 10 bases at J, with 5 bases between the two ends. The CDR3 coding sequence is TGTGCCAGCAGTTCCCAAGAGCAGTTCTTC. This translates into CASSSQEQFF.

The CDR3 region has the DNA TGCGCCAGCAGCCCCCCACTGCGGACCGGCGGGGAGCTGTTTTTT. Amino acids: CASSPPLRTGGELFF. The rearrangement joins TRBV4-3 to TRBJ2-2; no firm D call. The V end was cut by 4 bases, the J end by 7 bases, with 16 bases between. CDR3 length: 15 residues. Germline CDR1 reads LGHNA; CDR2 reads YSLEER.

The V call is TRBV6-2 or TRBV6-3, the J call TRBJ2-1; D might be TRBD2 (5 bases). The CDR3 is 11 residues long. Per the germline V gene, CDR1 is MNHEY and CDR2 is SVGEGT. The V and J ends lost 5 bases and 10 bases respectively, with 9 bases between them. Written as DNA, the CDR3 is TGTGCCAGCAGTCCCGGACTGGAGCAGTTCTTC. Its translation: CASSPGLEQFF.

The chain has TRBV5-6 and TRBJ2-1; D is uncertain. CDR3 length: 18 residues. The germline V gene has CDR1 SGHDT and CDR2 YYEEEE. The V and J ends lost 4 bases and 0 bases respectively, with 20 bases between them. The CDR3 loop is CASSRFEGSPISYNEQFF. The CDR3, as DNA: TGTGCCAGCAGCCGATTCGAAGGGTCACCGATCTCCTACAATGAGCAGTTCTTC.

The rearrangement joins TRBV6-6 to TRBJ2-5; D gene unclear. V was cut by 6 bases and J by 5 bases, with 7 bases left in between. This CDR3 spans 11 amino acids. CDR1 is MNHNY and CDR2 is SVGAGI in the germline V gene (reference sequence). This chain's CDR3 is CASRADETQYF. The DNA of the CDR3 is TGTGCCAGCAGAGCCGATGAGACCCAGTACTTC.

This clone was seen a single time. The chain links TRBV6-2 or TRBV6-3 to TRBJ2-1; 13 nucleotides match TRBD2. The V gene's germline CDR1 is MNHEY and CDR2 SVGEGT. V trimming: 4 bases; J trimming: 9 bases; junction bases outside the gene matches: 9. This CDR3 has 16 amino acids. CDR3 loop: CASSSPGTSGTTEQFF. DNA of the CDR3: TGTGCCAGCAGTTCACCCGGGACTAGCGGGACTACTGAGCAGTTCTTC.

In its sample, this clone was seen a few times. This chain uses TRBV28 with TRBJ1-2, with D possibly matching TRBD1 (5 bases). This CDR3 comprises 14 residues. Looked up from germline, CDR1 is MDHEN and CDR2 is SYDVKM. Trimming shortened V by 7 bases and J by 0 bases, and 12 bases separated the two germline ends. The CDR3, as DNA: TGTGCCAGCACCTGGGGCAGGGCTAACTATGGCTACACCTTC. Its translation: CASTWGRANYGYTF.

The chain employs TRBV9 and TRBJ2-7; the D call may be TRBD1 or TRBD2 (5 bases each). With 0 bases removed from V and 4 bases from J, the gap between germline ends came to 17 bases. The CDR3 length is 16 residues. Germline CDR1 reads SGDLS; CDR2 reads YYNGEE. The CDR3 sequence is CASSVAEGRQTYEQYF. CDR3 DNA sequence: TGTGCCAGCAGCGTAGCTGAGGGGAGACAGACGTACGAGCAGTACTTC. Supplemented by reference TRBV9 and TRBJ2-7, the full variable domain reads DSGVTQTPKHLITATGQRVTLRCSPRSGDLSVYWYQQSLDQGLQFLIQYYNGEERAKGNILERFSAQQFPDLHSELNLSSLELGDSALYFCASSVAEGRQTYEQYFGPGTRLTVT.

The chain joins TRBV12-3 or TRBV12-4 to TRBJ2-7; D is tentatively TRBD1 or TRBD2 (5 bases each). Trimming removed 5 bases at V and 0 bases at J, with 8 bases between. The CDR3 loop spans 13 amino acids. CDR3 in DNA: TGTGCCAGCAGTGGGGACGGCTCCTACGAGCAGTACTTC. This codes for CASSGDGSYEQYF.

The chain is built from TRBV19 and TRBJ1-5; TRBD1 might be the D (6 bases). V was trimmed by 10 bases and J by 0 bases, leaving 10 bases between them. CDR3 size: 13 residues. Germline V lookup: CDR1 LNHDA, CDR2 SQIVND (reference sequence). This chain's CDR3 is CATTGYSNQPQHF. The CDR3 DNA sequence: TGTGCCACTACAGGGTATAGCAATCAGCCCCAGCATTTT.

V and J are TRBV28 and TRBJ1-5; TRBD1 matches 10 bases. The germline V gene encodes CDR1 MDHEN and CDR2 SYDVKM. The CDR3 covers 15 residues. With V trimmed by 7 bases and J by 3 bases, 6 bases remained unmatched. The DNA of the CDR3 is TGTGCCAGCACTCCTGGACAGGGGGTCAATCAGCCCCAGCATTTT. It translates to CASTPGQGVNQPQHF.

The gene calls are TRBV5-6 and TRBJ2-5; possibly TRBD2 for D (5 bases). Germline CDR1 reads SGHDT; CDR2 reads YYEEEE. The CDR3 totals 15 residues. Trimming left V 4 bases short and J 2 bases short, with 15 bases between. DNA for the CDR3: TGTGCCAGCAGCCTGGGTTGGACGGGACAAGAGACCCAGTACTTC. Translated, it gives CASSLGWTGQETQYF.

The chain joins TRBV6-4 to TRBJ1-5; no clear D gene. Trimming shortened V by 5 bases and J by 3 bases, and 14 bases separated the two germline ends. CDR1 is MRHNA, CDR2 SNTAGT, per germline. This CDR3 has 15 amino acids. CDR3 sequence: CASSPQASFNQPQHF. The CDR3 region has the DNA TGTGCCAGCAGTCCTCAGGCCTCCTTCAATCAGCCCCAGCATTTT.

The V gene is TRBV5-1, the J gene TRBJ1-2, with D perhaps TRBD1 (5 bases). CDR1 SGHRS and CDR2 YFSETQ come from the germline V gene. The CDR3 has 17 amino acids. The germline V and J ends were trimmed by 2 bases and 0 bases, with 17 bases remaining between them. The CDR3, as DNA: TGCGCCAGCAGCTTCTCGCCGACAGTAGATGCTAACTATGGCTACACCTTC. As protein: CASSFSPTVDANYGYTF.

In its sample, this clone was seen once. The V call is TRBV9, the J call TRBJ2-5, with no clear D. Trimming left V 0 bases short and J 2 bases short, with 5 bases between. Per the germline V gene, CDR1 is SGDLS and CDR2 is YYNGEE. The CDR3 totals 13 residues. The CDR3 here is CASSVAQQETQYF. In nucleotides, the CDR3 is TGTGCCAGCAGCGTAGCCCAGCAAGAGACCCAGTACTTC.

The V and J genes are TRBV6-6 and TRBJ2-7; 10 bases line up with TRBD2. The CDR3 sequence is 15 residues long. V shed 0 bases and J 7 bases; nucleotides not matched to a gene: 6. CDR1 is MNHNY, CDR2 SVGAGI, per germline (reference sequence). CDR3 in DNA: TGTGCCAGCAGTTACTCCAGCGGGAGGGCCCGGGAGCAGTACTTC. Its translation: CASSYSSGRAREQYF.